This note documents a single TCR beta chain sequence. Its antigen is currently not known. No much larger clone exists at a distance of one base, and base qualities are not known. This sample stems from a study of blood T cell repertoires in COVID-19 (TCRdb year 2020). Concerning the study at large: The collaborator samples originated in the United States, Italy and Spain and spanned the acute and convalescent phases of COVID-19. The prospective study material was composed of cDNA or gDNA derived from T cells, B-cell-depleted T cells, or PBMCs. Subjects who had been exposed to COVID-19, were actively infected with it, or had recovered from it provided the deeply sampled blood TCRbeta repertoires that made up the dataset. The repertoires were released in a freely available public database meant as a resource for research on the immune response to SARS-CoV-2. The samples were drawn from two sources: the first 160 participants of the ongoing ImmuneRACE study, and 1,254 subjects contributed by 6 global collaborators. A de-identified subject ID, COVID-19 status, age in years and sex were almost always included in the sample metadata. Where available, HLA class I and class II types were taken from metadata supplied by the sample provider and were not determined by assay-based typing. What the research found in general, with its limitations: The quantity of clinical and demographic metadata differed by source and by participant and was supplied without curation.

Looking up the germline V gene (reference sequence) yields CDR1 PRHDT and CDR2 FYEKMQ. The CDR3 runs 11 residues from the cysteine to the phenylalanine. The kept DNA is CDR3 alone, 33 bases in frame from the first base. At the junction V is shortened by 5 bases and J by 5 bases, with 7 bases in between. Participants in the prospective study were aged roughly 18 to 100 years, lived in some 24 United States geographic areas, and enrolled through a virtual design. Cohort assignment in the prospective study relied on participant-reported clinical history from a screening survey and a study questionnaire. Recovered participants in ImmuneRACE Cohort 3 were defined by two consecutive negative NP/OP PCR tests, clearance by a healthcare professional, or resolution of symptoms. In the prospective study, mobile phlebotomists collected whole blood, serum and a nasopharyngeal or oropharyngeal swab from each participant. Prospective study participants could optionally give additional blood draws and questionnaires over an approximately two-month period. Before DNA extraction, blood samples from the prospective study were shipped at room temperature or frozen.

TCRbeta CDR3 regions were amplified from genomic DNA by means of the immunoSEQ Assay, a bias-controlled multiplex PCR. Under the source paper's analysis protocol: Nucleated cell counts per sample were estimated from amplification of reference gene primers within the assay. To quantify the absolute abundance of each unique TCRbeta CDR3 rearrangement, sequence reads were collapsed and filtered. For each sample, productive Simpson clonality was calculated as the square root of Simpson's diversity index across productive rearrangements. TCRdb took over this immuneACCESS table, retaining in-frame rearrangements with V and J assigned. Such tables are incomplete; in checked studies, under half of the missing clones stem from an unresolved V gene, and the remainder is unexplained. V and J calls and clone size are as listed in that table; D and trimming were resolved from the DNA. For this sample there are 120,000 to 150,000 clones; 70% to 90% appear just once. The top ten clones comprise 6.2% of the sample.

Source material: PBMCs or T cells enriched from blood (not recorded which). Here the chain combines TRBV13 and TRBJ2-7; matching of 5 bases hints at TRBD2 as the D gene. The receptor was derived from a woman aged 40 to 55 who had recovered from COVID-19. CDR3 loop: CASSAGDEQYF. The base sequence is TGTGCCAGCAGCGCCGGGGACGAGCAGTACTTC.